The rows below give T cell receptor beta chains drawn from one sample of a study of blood T cell repertoires in COVID-19. Produced via immunoSEQ multiplex PCR; TCRdb's table is partial and in-frame only. The table shows about 160,000 clones, with approximately 95% occurring only once. Sample: peripheral blood. The source is a woman aged 55 to 70 with COVID-19, enrolled during active disease. The conserved cysteine and the conserved F or W are not part of the CDR3 here. D genes are given only for firm matches.

>TRBJ1-6|TRBV5-6|NA
ASSSATDSSYNSLLH
>TRBJ2-6|TRBV9|TRBD1
ASSSRQGAHSGANVLT
>TRBJ1-1|TRBV9|TRBD1
ASSGTPTGDTEAF
>TRBJ1-2|TRBV12-5|TRBD1
ASGLGRGFGYT
>TRBJ2-7|TRBV28|NA
ASSLGLRGYEQY
>TRBJ1-4|TRBV7-2|NA
ASSLDRTNEKLF
>TRBJ1-5|TRBV27|NA
ASSLRTEDQPQH
>TRBJ2-3|TRBV9|NA
ASSVTPGGDTQY
>TRBJ2-3|TRBV27|NA
ASSQWDFKGTDTQY
>TRBJ1-4|TRBV4-2|NA
ASSQVLAGTNEKLF
>TRBJ2-1|TRBV4-2|NA
ASSQEGPEQF
>TRBJ2-2|TRBV19|TRBD1
ASGGTGGGGELF
>TRBJ1-4|TRBV7-9|NA
ASSQDLFNEKLF
>TRBJ2-1|TRBV11-3|TRBD2
ASGSGGYGEQF
>TRBJ2-3|TRBV25-1|NA
ASSLISGDTQY
>TRBJ1-4|TRBV7-9|NA
ASSLVQGNEKLF
>TRBJ2-2|TRBV15|TRBD1
ATSGLDRGPGELF
>TRBJ2-6|TRBV5-4|NA
ASSFPRTASGANVLT
>TRBJ2-1|TRBV6-1|NA
ASSGGGVTPYNEQF
>TRBJ1-5|TRBV6-2/TRBV6-3|NA
ASSLEGGGNQPQH
>TRBJ1-1|TRBV27|NA
ASSLSGGPGGTEAF
>TRBJ1-2|TRBV7-2|TRBD1
ASSRDSGRGYT
>TRBJ2-1|TRBV5-1|TRBD2
ASSWTSSYNEQF
>TRBJ2-7|TRBV19|NA
ASSIWGDEQY
>TRBJ1-4|TRBV7-9|NA
ASSLEGLRGEKLF
>TRBJ2-3|TRBV5-4|NA
ASSWTGTDTQY
>TRBJ1-1|TRBV10-3|NA
AIGNRERFAEAF
>TRBJ1-1|TRBV5-5|TRBD1
ASSIRGTEAF
>TRBJ2-3|TRBV10-1|NA
ASSDGGELGPQDTQY
>TRBJ1-5|TRBV29-1|NA
SVGRGVNQPQH
>TRBJ1-6|TRBV18|TRBD1
ASSPRQGSPLH
>TRBJ2-5|TRBV29-1|TRBD2
SVDRRTSGGAGETQY
>TRBJ1-1|TRBV2|NA
ASSDSNTEAF
>TRBJ2-1|TRBV27|NA
ASSWEQTGSYNEQF
>TRBJ1-5|TRBV6-2/TRBV6-3|NA
ASSLRGRASNQPQH